The next 17 T cell receptor beta chains were all read from a single sample in a study of cytomegalovirus exposure and HLA in healthy donors. This PCR relied on a set of 60 Vbeta primers and 13 Jbeta primers. This table comes from immunoSEQ multiplex PCR, and its TCRdb copy is limited to in-frame clones, with some not included. The sample comprises about 150,000 clones, around 10% of which are singletons, and approximately 2% rests with the top ten. The sample was PBMCs. All receptors derive from a male donor in good health and CMV-seronegative.

This sequence joins TRBV28 and TRBJ1-5; maybe TRBD1 (5 bases). The CDR3 runs to 12 residues. The germline CDR1 and CDR2 sequences are MDHEN and SYDVKM. Trimming took off 8 bases at V and 4 bases at J, with 9 bases between the two ends. The CDR3 bases are TGTGCCAGCTATCGGGGGAATCAGCCCCAGCATTTT. It is translated as CASYRGNQPQHF.

This clone was seen a few times. The chain recombines TRBV19 with TRBJ1-6; 9 bases agree with TRBD1. CDR1 is LNHDA, CDR2 SQIVND, per germline (reference sequence). V gave up 10 bases and J gave up 0 bases; unmatched junction bases: 10. CDR3 length equals 17 residues. The CDR3 DNA sequence: TGTGCCACCACGTCCGGGACAGGGAGCTCCTATAATTCACCCCTCCACTTT. Translation: CATTSGTGSSYNSPLHF.

The J gene is TRBJ1-6, the V gene TRBV7-2; D is perhaps TRBD1 (6 bases). V was shortened by 1 base and J by 2 bases, with 15 bases between the two germline ends. The CDR3 is 18 residues long. Germline V gene data show CDR1 as SGHTA and CDR2 as FQGNSA. The DNA for the CDR3 is TGTGCCAGCAGCTTAGTGCCCACAGGGAGCCCCTATAATTCACCCCTCCACTTT. Protein sequence: CASSLVPTGSPYNSPLHF.

This chain links TRBV6-1 with TRBJ1-1, with D hard to call. The CDR3 is made up of 13 amino acids. The germline gives CDR1 MNHNS, CDR2 SASEGT. V was trimmed by 7 bases and J by 1 base, leaving 10 bases between them. The CDR3 protein is CASIRTPNTEAFF. The CDR3 DNA is TGTGCCAGCATAAGAACACCGAACACTGAAGCTTTCTTT.

This clone was picked up a small number of times. V is TRBV6-1 and J is TRBJ2-1; the match to TRBD2 covers 7 bases. V lost 7 bases, J lost 0 bases, and 6 bases stayed unmatched. The CDR3 extends over 15 amino acids. Per the germline V gene, CDR1 is MNHNS and CDR2 is SASEGT. CDR3 in DNA: TGTGCCAGCAATACGCGGGGGAGCTCCTACAATGAGCAGTTCTTC. It codes for CASNTRGSSYNEQFF.

The sample holds a few counts of this clone. V gene TRBV7-8 combines with J gene TRBJ2-5; TRBD1 agrees at 10 bases. Germline CDR1 SGHVS, CDR2 FQNEAQ. The CDR3 has 16 amino acids. V trimming: 6 bases; J trimming: 5 bases; junction bases outside the gene matches: 12. CDR3 nucleotide sequence: TGTGCCAGCAGTCTTCCCGGGACAGGGGCCAGGGAGACCCAGTACTTC. Its translation: CASSLPGTGARETQYF. Based on the CDR3 plus reference TRBV7-8 and TRBJ2-5, the full variable domain is GAGVSQSPRYKVAKRGQDVALRCDPISGHVSLFWYQQALGQGPEFLTYFQNEAQLDKSGLPSDRFFAERPEGSVSTLKIQRTQQEDSAVYLCASSLPGTGARETQYFGPGTRLLVL.

Comment on this clone: The identical CDR3 is also encoded by other nucleotide sequences in the sample. The chain has TRBV28 and TRBJ2-3, with a tentative D call TRBD2 (7 bases). Germline CDR1 MDHEN, CDR2 SYDVKM. V dropped 7 bases and J dropped 6 bases, with 17 bases sitting between them. The CDR3 sequence is 14 residues long. Here the CDR3 reads CASKEGGGKDTQYF. The CDR3 nucleotides read TGTGCCAGCAAAGAGGGAGGGGGTAAGGATACGCAGTATTTT.

This clone was detected only a few times. The gene calls are TRBV5-1 and TRBJ2-1, with D perhaps matching TRBD2 (5 bases). This CDR3 region has 15 residues. Germline V gene data show CDR1 as SGHRS and CDR2 as YFSETQ. V shed 0 bases and J shed 2 bases, with 9 bases lying between them. CDR3 DNA sequence: TGCGCCAGCAGCTTGGGGGGAGCCCCCTACAATGAGCAGTTCTTC. This codes for CASSLGGAPYNEQFF. Drawing the rest from reference TRBV5-1 and TRBJ2-1, the complete variable domain is KAGVTQTPRYLIKTRGQQVTLSCSPISGHRSVSWYQQTPGQGLQFLFEYFSETQRNKGNFPGRFSGRQFSNSRSEMNVSTLELGDSALYLCASSLGGAPYNEQFFGPGTRLTVL.

This clone was detected a few times. This CDR3 is also generated by other DNA sequences in the sample. The chain has TRBV2 and TRBJ1-1, with D maybe TRBD1 (5 bases). Germline-derived CDR1 and CDR2 are SNHLY and FYNNEI. V gave up 3 bases and J gave up 1 base, with 6 bases separating them. This CDR3 region has 13 residues. As DNA, the CDR3 is TGTGCCAGCAGTGAGACAGCGAACACTGAAGCTTTCTTT. Its protein is CASSETANTEAFF.

In DNA, the CDR3 is TGTGCCAGCAGTCTCGGACCGGGGGAGCAGTTCTTC. It specifies CASSLGPGEQFF. This chain uses TRBV7-3 with TRBJ2-1; D is possibly TRBD2 (5 bases). The CDR3 extends over 12 amino acids. Germline loops: CDR1 SGHTA, CDR2 FQGTGA. V shed 6 bases and J shed 10 bases, with 13 bases lying between them.

The chain combines TRBV19 with TRBJ2-5; TRBD2 matches at 7 bases. The CDR3 sequence is 14 residues long. Germline lookup yields CDR1 LNHDA and CDR2 SQIVND (reference sequence). J lost 1 base, V lost 6 bases, and 5 bases had no gene match. The CDR3 region has the DNA TGTGCCAGTAGCCATGGGGGGGTCCAAGAGACCCAGTACTTC. Amino acids: CASSHGGVQETQYF.

The chain couples TRBV27 to TRBJ2-2; 7 nucleotides match TRBD2. V lost 5 bases to trimming and J lost 4 bases; unmatched junction nucleotides: 13. The germline V gene encodes CDR1 MNHEY and CDR2 SMNVEV (reference sequence). This CDR3 is built from 17 residues. The CDR3: CASSPGFGRSSTGELFF. The CDR3 bases are TGTGCCAGCAGTCCAGGATTCGGGAGGTCGAGCACCGGGGAGCTGTTTTTT.

This clone was counted a few times. The chain is built from TRBV4-3 and TRBJ2-3; the match to TRBD2 covers 9 bases. This CDR3 region has 17 residues. Germline CDR1 and CDR2: LGHNA and YSLEER. Trimming cost V 0 bases and J 4 bases; bases outside gene matches: 8. The CDR3 nucleotides read TGCGCCAGCAGCCAAGATCGAGGGCGGGGGGGCGCAGATACGCAGTATTTT. Translating it yields CASSQDRGRGGADTQYF.

The table lists this clone with a few counts. CDR3: CASSLDRYNTEAFF. DNA for the CDR3: TGTGCCAGCAGTTTAGACAGATACAACACTGAAGCTTTCTTT. The chain joins TRBV27 to TRBJ1-1; perhaps TRBD1 as D (5 bases). V lost 2 bases and J lost 2, with 9 bases in between. Germline CDR1 and CDR2: MNHEY and SMNVEV (reference sequence). The CDR3 loop spans 14 amino acids.

This chain uses TRBV7-9 with TRBJ2-3; tentative D call: TRBD2 (5 bases). CDR1 is SEHNR and CDR2 is FQNEAQ in the germline V gene (reference sequence). This CDR3 has 14 amino acids. The V gene lost 2 bases and the J gene lost 4 bases, with 10 bases spanning the gap. The CDR3 coding sequence is TGTGCCAGCAGCTTAACGGGGAGCGCAGATACGCAGTATTTT. Its protein is CASSLTGSADTQYF. The variable domain in full, completed from reference TRBV7-9 and TRBJ2-3, reads DTGVSQNPRHKITKRGQNVTFRCDPISEHNRLYWYRQTLGQGPEFLTYFQNEAQLEKSRLLSDRFSAERPKGSFSTLEIQRTEQGDSAMYLCASSLTGSADTQYFGPGTRLTVL.

The J gene is TRBJ1-4, the V gene TRBV28; D gene unclear. Trimming left V 5 bases short and J 13 bases short, with 14 bases between. This CDR3 region has 12 residues. Germline V gives CDR1 MDHEN, CDR2 SYDVKM. In DNA, the CDR3 is TGTGCCAGCAGTCCACGGGGAGTCTCACTGTTTTTT. It yields the protein CASSPRGVSLFF.

This clone came up a few times. The chain combines TRBV5-6 with TRBJ1-2; 9 bases fit TRBD1. V dropped 4 bases and J dropped 7; count of bases not matched to a gene: 8. The CDR3 runs to 14 residues. Germline values: CDR1 SGHDT, CDR2 YYEEEE. The CDR3 DNA follows: TGTGCCAGCAGCGCAGGACAGGGGATTTTTGGCTACACCTTC. It encodes CASSAGQGIFGYTF.